This is a list of T cell receptor beta chains from one sample in a study of shared clonotypes between healthy human individuals. TCRdb's table, derived via immunoSEQ multiplex PCR, lists solely in-frame clones and lacks some. This table holds 1,400,000 or so clones, approximately 98.5% found once. Sequenced: naive CD4+ T cells sorted from blood. Receptors originate from a man aged 25-45 years in good health. Each CDR3 is given with its conserved first and last residue. D genes are given only for firm matches. For some rows the clone size is stated as once, few or many, or as a class when expanded; others skip it.

>TRBJ2-1|-|12|-|TRBV7-2
CASSLNLDEQFF
TGTGCCAGCAGCTTAAACTTAGATGAGCAGTTCTTC
>TRBJ2-2|-|17|-|TRBV5-4
CASSLGPGDRNTGELFF
TGTGCCAGCAGCTTGGGCCCGGGGGACCGAAACACCGGGGAGCTGTTTTTT
>TRBJ1-5|-|18|-|TRBV15
CATSRDLRIAAGVQPQHF
TGTGCCACCAGCAGAGATCTGCGGATAGCGGCAGGGGTTCAGCCCCAGCATTTT
>TRBJ1-2|-|11|-|TRBV2
CASSEGWGYTF
TGTGCCAGCAGTGAAGGGTGGGGCTACACCTTC
>TRBJ1-1|-|15|-|TRBV28
CASSPMGGGIAEAFF
TGTGCCAGCAGTCCCATGGGGGGGGGCATAGCTGAAGCTTTCTTT
>TRBJ2-5|-|15|-|TRBV19
CASSIGNPPRETQYF
TGTGCCAGTAGTATTGGAAACCCGCCTCGGGAGACCCAGTACTTC
>TRBJ1-5|-|15|-|TRBV5-6
CASSFKSVGSQPQHF
TGTGCCAGCAGCTTTAAGAGTGTAGGCAGTCAGCCCCAGCATTTT
>TRBJ1-4|TRBD1|14|-|TRBV5-6
CASSPGTEYEKLFF
TGTGCCAGCAGCCCCGGGACAGAATATGAAAAACTGTTTTTT
>TRBJ2-7|-|14|-|TRBV7-8
CASSPVRISYEQYF
TGTGCCAGCAGCCCTGTTAGGATCTCCTACGAGCAGTACTTC
>TRBJ2-1|-|15|-|TRBV5-1
CASSLGQGLRDEQFF
TGCGCCAGCAGCTTGGGCCAGGGGTTAAGGGATGAGCAGTTCTTC
>TRBJ2-7|-|13|-|TRBV5-1
CASSSRVSNEQYF
TGCGCCAGCAGCTCCAGGGTCTCCAACGAGCAGTACTTC
>TRBJ1-2|TRBD1|15|once|TRBV6-6
CASSQRQGGGGGYTF
TGTGCCAGCAGTCAACGACAGGGTGGAGGGGGTGGCTACACCTTC
>TRBJ2-7|-|10|-|TRBV6-5
CASSYGEQYF
TGTGCCAGCAGTTACGGCGAGCAGTACTTC
>TRBJ2-2|-|15|-|TRBV5-1
CASSLAPQVSGELFF
TGCGCCAGCAGCTTGGCCCCACAGGTTTCCGGGGAGCTGTTTTTT
>TRBJ2-7|TRBD1|14|-|TRBV5-5
CASSWTGGASEQYF
TGTGCCAGCAGCTGGACAGGGGGCGCATCCGAGCAGTACTTC
>TRBJ1-1|-|14|-|TRBV2
CASSGLMGNTEAFF
TGTGCCAGCAGTGGACTCATGGGGAACACTGAAGCTTTCTTT
>TRBJ2-3|-|14|-|TRBV5-4
CASSFWGPGDTQYF
TGTGCCAGCAGCTTTTGGGGTCCGGGAGATACGCAGTATTTT
>TRBJ2-5|-|11|-|TRBV18
CASSGEETQYF
TGTGCCAGCTCCGGCGAAGAGACCCAGTACTTC
>TRBJ2-5|-|10|-|TRBV7-9
CASLGETQYF
TGTGCCAGCCTCGGGGAGACCCAGTACTTC
>TRBJ2-5|TRBD1|15|-|TRBV7-9
CASSKGQGWTETQYF
TGTGCCAGCAGCAAAGGACAGGGATGGACGGAGACCCAGTACTTC
>TRBJ1-2|-|14|-|TRBV5-1
CASSLGQVLYGYTF
TGCGCCAGCAGCTTGGGACAGGTCCTCTATGGCTACACCTTC
>TRBJ2-7|TRBD1|16|once|TRBV18
CASSPLTGTGWSEQYF
TGTGCCAGCTCACCCCTCACCGGGACAGGGTGGTCCGAGCAGTACTTC
>TRBJ2-1|-|20|-|TRBV21-1
CASSKPQRPGPTKAYNEQFF
TGTGCCAGCAGTAAACCTCAGAGGCCCGGCCCTACAAAAGCCTACAATGAGCAGTTCTTC
>TRBJ2-7|-|15|-|TRBV28
CASSLGPPGIAEQYF
TGTGCCAGCAGTTTAGGCCCGCCAGGGATCGCCGAGCAGTACTTC
>TRBJ2-1|-|14|-|TRBV10-3
CAITVTRSYNEQFF
TGTGCCATCACCGTCACCCGGTCCTACAATGAGCAGTTCTTC
>TRBJ2-1|TRBD2|15|-|TRBV27
CASSSPASGRGQQFF
TGTGCCAGCAGTTCCCCCGCTAGCGGGAGAGGTCAGCAGTTCTTC
>TRBJ2-2|TRBD2|17|-|TRBV4-1
CASSQGLAGGPSGELFF
TGCGCCAGCAGCCAGGGACTAGCGGGAGGGCCCTCCGGGGAGCTGTTTTTT
>TRBJ2-1|TRBD2|15|once|TRBV5-1
CASRAGLAGFDEQFF
TGCGCCAGCAGGGCGGGACTAGCGGGGTTCGATGAGCAGTTCTTC
>TRBJ2-5|-|12|-|TRBV5-4
CASSLSLETQYF
TGTGCCAGCAGCTTGTCGTTAGAGACCCAGTACTTC
>TRBJ2-7|-|11|-|TRBV29-1
CSAGGRLVQYF
TGCAGCGCCGGGGGACGACTTGTGCAGTACTTC
>TRBJ2-2|TRBD2|16|-|TRBV9
CASSSRLAGRVGELFF
TGTGCCAGCAGCTCTAGACTAGCGGGAAGGGTCGGGGAGCTGTTTTTT
>TRBJ2-3|-|16|-|TRBV7-2
CASSPYLGKLTDTQYF
TGTGCCAGCAGCCCCTACCTGGGGAAGCTGACAGATACGCAGTATTTT
>TRBJ2-7|-|16|-|TRBV5-5
CASTLFGDHNLYEQYF
TGTGCCAGCACTTTATTTGGGGACCACAACCTTTACGAGCAGTACTTC
>TRBJ2-7|-|12|-|TRBV6-1
CASSPLGYEQYF
TGTGCCAGCAGCCCGTTGGGGTACGAGCAGTACTTC
>TRBJ2-1|TRBD2|18|-|TRBV11-1
CASSPRPSSGRALNEQFF
TGTGCCAGCAGCCCCCGCCCTTCTAGCGGGAGGGCCCTCAATGAGCAGTTCTTC
>TRBJ2-3|-|14|-|TRBV7-3
CASSSGPFTDTQYF
TGTGCCAGCAGCTCGGGACCATTCACAGATACGCAGTATTTT
>TRBJ1-5|-|15|-|TRBV10-2
CASSGRAPSRQPQHF
TGCGCCAGCAGTGGACGGGCGCCCTCCAGGCAGCCCCAGCATTTT
>TRBJ2-5|-|12|-|TRBV5-4
CASSLFQETQYF
TGTGCCAGCAGCTTGTTCCAAGAGACCCAGTACTTC
>TRBJ1-4|TRBD1|17|-|TRBV5-1
CASSLGQGSATNEKLFF
TGCGCCAGCAGCTTGGGACAGGGGTCCGCAACTAATGAAAAACTGTTTTTT
>TRBJ2-6|-|15|-|TRBV19
CASSGLSSGANVLTF
TGTGCCAGTAGTGGTTTAAGCTCTGGGGCCAACGTCCTGACTTTC
>TRBJ2-5|TRBD1|15|-|TRBV5-4
CASSSRPDRAETQYF
TGTGCCAGCAGCTCTAGACCTGACAGGGCCGAGACCCAGTACTTC